These 2 T cell receptor beta chains were all obtained from the same sample, sequenced in a study of cytomegalovirus exposure and HLA in healthy donors. Primers: 60 Vbeta forward and 13 Jbeta reverse. The assay was immunoSEQ multiplex PCR, and TCRdb's table has in-frame clones only and misses some. This table holds around 200,000 clones, 80% to 90% found once. Sequencing was done on a sample of PBMCs. These receptors were taken from a woman under 40 in good health and CMV-seronegative.

This rearrangement joins TRBV5-1 to TRBJ1-5, with a tentative D call TRBD1 (5 bases). Between the trimmed V and J ends, which lost 0 bases and 4 bases, there was a span of 11 bases. This CDR3 has 15 residues. Germline V CDR1 and CDR2: SGHRS, YFSETQ. In DNA, the CDR3 is TGCGCCAGCAGCTTGGGCGCAGGGATGAATCAGCCCCAGCATTTT. It codes for CASSLGAGMNQPQHF.

The chain uses TRBV11-2 and TRBJ1-2, with D maybe TRBD1 (5 bases). In germline, CDR1 is SGHAT, CDR2 FQNNGV. CDR3 size: 12 residues. Trimming took off 10 bases at V and 8 bases at J, with 17 bases between the two ends. The CDR3 DNA sequence: TGTGCCACCTCCTGGGGGGGAGACGGCTACACCTTC. It is translated as CATSWGGDGYTF.